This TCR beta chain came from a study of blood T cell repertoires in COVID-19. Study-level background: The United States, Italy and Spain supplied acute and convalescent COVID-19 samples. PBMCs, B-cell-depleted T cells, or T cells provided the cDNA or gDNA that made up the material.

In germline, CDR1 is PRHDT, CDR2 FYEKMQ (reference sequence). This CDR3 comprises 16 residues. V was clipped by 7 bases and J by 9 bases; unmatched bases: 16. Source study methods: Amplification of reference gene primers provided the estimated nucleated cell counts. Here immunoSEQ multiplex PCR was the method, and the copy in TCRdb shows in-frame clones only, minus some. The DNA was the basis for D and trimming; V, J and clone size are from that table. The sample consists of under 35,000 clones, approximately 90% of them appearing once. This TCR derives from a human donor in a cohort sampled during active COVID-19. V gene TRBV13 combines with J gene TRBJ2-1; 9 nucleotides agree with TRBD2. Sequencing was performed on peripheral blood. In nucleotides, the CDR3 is TGTGCCAGCAACTCCGACACTAGCGGGCCCTCGGGTGAGCAGTTCTTC. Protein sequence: CASNSDTSGPSGEQFF.